This T cell receptor (beta chain) was retrieved from a study of blood T cell repertoires in COVID-19. For the study at large: COVID-19 samples from acute and convalescent phases originated in the United States, Italy and Spain. Sources were T cells, B-cell-depleted T cells, or PBMCs; the material itself was cDNA or gDNA.

Germline CDR1 SGDLS, CDR2 YYNGEE. Unmatched junction bases numbered 8, after V lost 5 bases and J lost 3 bases. This CDR3 spans 15 amino acids. Original processing methods: Using reference gene primer amplification, nucleated cell counts were estimated. Assay: immunoSEQ multiplex PCR; the TCRdb copy retains only in-frame clones and omits some. V and J calls and clone size follow that table, whereas D and trimming were derived from the DNA. The sample consists of tens of thousands of clones, 75% to 90% of them appearing once. The sample was peripheral blood. The V gene is TRBV9, the J gene TRBJ1-2, with 9 bases identical to TRBD1. This sequence originates from a human donor in a cohort sampled during active COVID-19. CDR3 DNA sequence: TGTGCCAGCAGGGATCCGGGACAGGGTGACTATGGCTACACCTTC. This translates into CASRDPGQGDYGYTF.